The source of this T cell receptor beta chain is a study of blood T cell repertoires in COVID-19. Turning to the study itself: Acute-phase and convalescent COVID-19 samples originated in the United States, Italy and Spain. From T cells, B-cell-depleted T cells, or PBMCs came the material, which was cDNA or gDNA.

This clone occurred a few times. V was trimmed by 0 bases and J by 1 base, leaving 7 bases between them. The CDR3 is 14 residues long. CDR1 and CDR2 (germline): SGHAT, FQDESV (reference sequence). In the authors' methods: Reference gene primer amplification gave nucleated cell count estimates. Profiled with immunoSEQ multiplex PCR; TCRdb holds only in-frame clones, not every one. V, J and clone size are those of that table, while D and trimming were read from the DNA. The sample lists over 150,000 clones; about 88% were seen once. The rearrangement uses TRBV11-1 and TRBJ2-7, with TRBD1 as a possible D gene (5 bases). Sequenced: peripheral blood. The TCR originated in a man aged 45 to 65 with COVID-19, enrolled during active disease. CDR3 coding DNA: TGTGCCAGCAGCTTAGCCGGACAATCCTACGAGCAGTACTTC. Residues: CASSLAGQSYEQYF.